Listed here are 9 T cell receptor beta chains from one sample, sequenced in a study of vaccination and CD4 T cells after COVID-19. Time point noted: late sampling 161 to 241 days after vaccination in three convalescent patients. As to treatment: approximately nine-day PBMC culture with coronavirus spike peptide pools or control peptides (ViraFEST assay). Sequencing of DNA taken from cultured CD4+ T cells relied on the Oncomine TCR Beta short-read assay. TCRdb re-analysed the PCR reads in MiXCR, keeping a single row per CDR3 protein. This sample has about 25,000 distinct CDR3 sequences, with more than 25% found just once. These receptors lack a known antigen. The sequencing used CD4+ T cells from blood, cultured in vitro, collected about 7 months after SARS-CoV-2 vaccination. Every receptor here comes from a human donor who had recovered from COVID-19.

This sequence joins TRBV7-8 and TRBJ2-6; the D gene could be TRBD1 or TRBD2 (5 bases each). The CDR3 covers 18 residues. Germline V gene lookup returns CDR1 SGHVS and CDR2 FQNEAQ. V shed 5 bases and J shed 0 bases, with 17 bases lying between them. The CDR3 sequence: CASSVPGLDFSGANVLTF. The CDR3 nucleotides read TGTGCCAGCAGCGTCCCGGGGCTGGATTTCTCTGGGGCCAACGTCCTGACTTTC.

The rearrangement joins TRBV20-1 to TRBJ2-2; TRBD1 might be the D (7 bases). The CDR3 runs 17 residues. CDR1 and CDR2 from the germline V gene are DFQATT and SNEGSKA (reference sequence). Trimming pared 2 bases from V and 4 bases from J, leaving 20 bases between. The CDR3 nucleotides read TGCAGTGCTAGACCGCCAGGGGGGATAGGGGGCACCGGGGAGCTGTTTTTT. Translating it yields CSARPPGGIGGTGELFF.

The V gene is TRBV10-1, the J gene TRBJ2-2, with TRBD1 identical over 9 bases. Germline V gene lookup returns CDR1 WNHNN and CDR2 SYGVQD (reference sequence). CDR3 size: 14 residues. After removal of 5 bases from V and 6 bases from J, the junction contained 4 bases not matched to a gene. In DNA form, the CDR3 reads TGCGCCAGCAGTCGGGACAGGGTCGCCGGGGAGCTGTTTTTT. It specifies CASSRDRVAGELFF.

J is TRBJ2-5 and V is TRBV10-3, with 10 bases identical to TRBD2. Germline V lookup: CDR1 ENHRY, CDR2 SYGVKD. The CDR3 spans 15 residues. Trimming took 10 bases from V and 5 from J; bases not matched to a gene: 13. The CDR3 is CASKTGSGRAETQYF. In DNA, the CDR3 is TGTGCCAGTAAGACGGGGAGCGGGAGGGCGGAGACCCAGTACTTC.

In this sample, this clonotype turned up a few times. The V gene is TRBV7-2, the J gene TRBJ1-5; 8 bases line up with TRBD1. Germline values: CDR1 SGHTA, CDR2 FQGNSA. The CDR3 is 17 amino acids. V lost 1 base to trimming and J lost 6 bases; unmatched junction nucleotides: 11. The CDR3 DNA sequence: TGTGCCAGCAGCTTAGTCTATGGACAGGGAGGACCTCAGCCCCAGCATTTT. It encodes CASSLVYGQGGPQPQHF.

CDR3: CSARLATGLYEQYF. For the CDR3, the DNA is TGCAGTGCTAGACTAGCGACCGGTCTCTACGAGCAGTACTTC. This rearrangement joins TRBV20-1 to TRBJ2-7; D might be TRBD2 (6 bases). V lost 2 bases and J 3 bases, leaving 14 bases between the germline ends. In germline, CDR1 is DFQATT, CDR2 SNEGSKA (reference sequence). This CDR3 has 14 amino acids.

This clonotype was seen a handful of times. V is TRBV9 and J is TRBJ2-5, with D perhaps assigned TRBD1 or TRBD2 (6 bases each). This CDR3 comprises 14 residues. Germline CDR1 SGDLS, CDR2 YYNGEE. Trimming took off 3 bases at V and 0 bases at J, with 9 bases between the two ends. CDR3 DNA: TGTGCCAGCAGCGGGGGGGCGTACCAAGAGACCCAGTACTTC. The encoded protein is CASSGGAYQETQYF.

This clonotype was recorded a few times. The chain links TRBV7-9 to TRBJ2-1; a weak D match, TRBD1 (7 bases). V lost 5 bases, J lost 8 bases, and 16 bases lay in between. This CDR3 is built from 14 residues. Germline CDR1 reads SEHNR; CDR2 reads FQNEAQ (reference sequence). This CDR3 reads CASSTRQGGDEQFF. The CDR3 DNA is TGTGCCAGCAGCACCCGACAGGGCGGGGATGAGCAGTTCTTC.

The chain uses TRBV18 and TRBJ2-1; D not resolved. Deletions cut 6 bases from V and 12 bases from J, with 15 bases between. CDR1 is KGHSH and CDR2 is LQKENI in the germline V gene. The CDR3 contains 12 residues. The CDR3 region has the DNA TGTGCCAGCTCCCCGCCCGACCGTGGGCAGTTCTTC. Encoded protein: CASSPPDRGQFF.